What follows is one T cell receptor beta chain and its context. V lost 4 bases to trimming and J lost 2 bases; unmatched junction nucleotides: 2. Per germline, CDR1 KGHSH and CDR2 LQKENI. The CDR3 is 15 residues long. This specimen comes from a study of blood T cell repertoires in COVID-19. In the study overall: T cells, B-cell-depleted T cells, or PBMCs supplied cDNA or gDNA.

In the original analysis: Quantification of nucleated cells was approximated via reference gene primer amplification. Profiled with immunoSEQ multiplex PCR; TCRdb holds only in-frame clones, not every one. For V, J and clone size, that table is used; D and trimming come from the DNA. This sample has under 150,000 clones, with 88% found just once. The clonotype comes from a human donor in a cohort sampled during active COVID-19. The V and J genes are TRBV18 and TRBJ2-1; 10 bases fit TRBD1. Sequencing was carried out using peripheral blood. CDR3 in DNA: TGTGCCAGCTCACGTGGACAGGGGGCCTACAATGAGCAGTTCTTC. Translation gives CASSRGQGAYNEQFF.